The rows below give T cell receptor beta chains drawn from one sample of a study of immune evolution from preneoplasia to lung adenocarcinoma. Clones were read by immunoSEQ multiplex PCR, and TCRdb kept only the in-frame ones, dropping some. The table shows 14,000 to 15,000 clones, with approximately 77% occurring only once. Sequencing was carried out using FFPE minimally invasive lung adenocarcinoma tissue. The receptor source for this set is a person aged 55 to 79 with lung adenocarcinoma. Both conserved end residues are part of each CDR3. The D gene is left open where the match is weak. Part of the rows lack a size; the others show once, few, many or a class for expanded clones.

D	J	V	size	CDR3	DNA
NA	TRBJ1-4	TRBV28	NA	CASSSPHEKLFF	TGTGCCAGCAGTTCTCCACATGAAAAACTGTTTTTT
NA	TRBJ2-7	TRBV4-2	NA	CASSQGRILSYEQYF	TGTGCCAGCAGCCAAGGCCGGATTCTTTCCTACGAGCAGTACTTC
NA	TRBJ1-5	TRBV28	NA	CASSTRRGRNQPQHF	TGTGCCAGCAGTACCCGGAGGGGCCGGAATCAGCCCCAGCATTTT
NA	TRBJ1-5	TRBV28	NA	CASSPSGQSWPRIAQPQHF	TGTGCCAGCAGCCCGAGCGGACAGTCATGGCCTAGGATAGCTCAGCCCCAGCATTTT
NA	TRBJ1-2	TRBV11-2	NA	CASSLAPNYGYTF	TGTGCCAGCAGCTTAGCTCCTAACTATGGCTACACCTTC
TRBD1	TRBJ2-7	TRBV18	NA	CASSPRQGVYEQYF	TGTGCCAGCTCACCAAGGCAGGGGGTCTACGAGCAGTACTTC
NA	TRBJ2-3	TRBV27	NA	CASRAGPFADTQYF	TGTGCCAGCAGGGCTGGACCATTCGCAGATACGCAGTATTTT
TRBD2	TRBJ2-7	TRBV11-3	NA	CASSTTSGTSYEQYF	TGTGCCAGCAGCACGACTAGCGGGACGTCCTACGAGCAGTACTTC
NA	TRBJ2-2	TRBV14	NA	CASSLTGAALSGELFF	TGTGCCAGCAGCTTAACGGGGGCGGCACTCAGCGGGGAGCTGTTTTTT
NA	TRBJ2-7	TRBV19	once	CASSTAVSYEQYF	TGTGCCAGTAGTACGGCGGTTTCCTACGAGCAGTACTTC
NA	TRBJ2-7	TRBV11-3	few	CASSLVGGTKYEQYF	TGTGCCAGCAGCTTAGTCGGCGGGACGAAATACGAGCAGTACTTC
NA	TRBJ2-3	TRBV7-8	once	CASSGRQVDTQYF	TGTGCCAGCAGCGGCCGACAGGTCGATACGCAGTATTTT
NA	TRBJ1-2	TRBV30	NA	CAWNVGVRGAGYTF	TGTGCCTGGAACGTTGGGGTAAGGGGGGCTGGCTACACCTTC
TRBD1	TRBJ2-6	TRBV30	NA	CAWDRETGANVLTF	TGTGCCTGGGACAGGGAAACTGGGGCCAACGTCCTGACTTTC
NA	TRBJ2-2	TRBV10-3	NA	CAISFAWDTGELFF	TGTGCCATCAGTTTCGCGTGGGACACCGGGGAGCTGTTTTTT
NA	TRBJ1-1	TRBV19	NA	CASRGSGRTEAFF	TGTGCCAGTAGAGGTTCAGGGAGGACTGAAGCTTTCTTT
NA	TRBJ1-1	TRBV28	few	CASSSDYTEAFF	TGTGCCAGCAGTTCGGACTACACTGAAGCTTTCTTT
TRBD1	TRBJ1-1	TRBV5-1	NA	CASSFTGGQNTEAFF	TGCGCCAGCAGCTTTACAGGGGGCCAAAACACTGAAGCTTTCTTT
NA	TRBJ2-1	TRBV2	NA	CASSEARGGEQFF	TGTGCCAGCAGTGAAGCCAGGGGTGGTGAGCAGTTCTTC
TRBD1	TRBJ1-2	TRBV30	few	CAWSGDRIYGYTF	TGTGCCTGGAGTGGGGACAGGATATATGGCTACACCTTC
NA	TRBJ2-2	TRBV29-1	NA	CSVVQGVHSTGELFF	TGCAGCGTGGTACAGGGTGTACACTCCACCGGGGAGCTGTTTTTT
NA	TRBJ2-5	TRBV7-9	NA	CASSSKRTQETQYF	TGTGCCAGCAGCTCCAAACGGACCCAAGAGACCCAGTACTTC
TRBD1	TRBJ1-1	TRBV28	NA	CASSPGGQVGTEAFF	TGTGCCAGCAGTCCGGGGGGACAGGTGGGAACTGAAGCTTTCTTT
TRBD2	TRBJ2-7	TRBV30	NA	CAGYSGSYEQYF	TGTGCCGGTTATAGCGGGAGCTACGAGCAGTACTTC
NA	TRBJ2-7	TRBV5-1	NA	CASRDATYEQYF	TGCGCCAGCAGGGACGCCACCTACGAGCAGTACTTC
TRBD2	TRBJ2-3	TRBV11-2	NA	CASSLGLAGGTDTQYF	TGTGCCAGCAGTCTGGGACTAGCGGGAGGTACAGATACGCAGTATTTT
TRBD1	TRBJ1-2	TRBV28	NA	CASSSVGQGNQGYTF	TGTGCCAGCAGTAGCGTGGGACAGGGGAATCAGGGCTACACCTTC
TRBD1	TRBJ1-2	TRBV5-4	once	CASSYGQGDYGYTF	TGTGCCAGCAGCTATGGACAGGGGGATTATGGCTACACCTTC
NA	TRBJ2-7	TRBV5-1	NA	CASSGDNSYEQYF	TGCGCCAGCAGCGGCGACAACTCCTACGAGCAGTACTTC
NA	TRBJ1-2	TRBV28	few	CASSFSRVDGYTF	TGTGCCAGCAGTTTTTCCAGGGTGGACGGCTACACCTTC
TRBD1	TRBJ1-1	TRBV6-1	NA	CAVNRGETEAFF	TGTGCCGTCAACAGGGGAGAGACTGAAGCTTTCTTT